Below, 12 T cell receptor beta chains from the same sample are listed, as sequenced in a study of cytomegalovirus exposure and HLA in healthy donors. In the PCR, 60 Vbeta and 13 Jbeta primers were used. TCRdb's copy holds only in-frame clones and misses some; the assay was immunoSEQ multiplex PCR. The table has roughly 100,000 clones, approximately 80% seen once; the top ten hold 7.5% to 9%. Sequencing was performed on PBMCs. The receptors were sampled from a female donor in good health and CMV-seronegative.

This clone was counted a few times. V gene TRBV28 combines with J gene TRBJ1-2; D call uncertain. CDR1 and CDR2 (germline): MDHEN, SYDVKM. The CDR3 length is 13 residues. With 4 bases removed from V and 5 bases from J, the gap between germline ends came to 11 bases. The CDR3 loop is CASSYNSLYGYTF. Here the CDR3 DNA reads TGTGCCAGCAGTTATAACAGCCTATATGGCTACACCTTC.

Only a few counts were recorded for this clone. The germline gene is not matched at one end of the junction; a read error may be the cause. The chain combines TRBV7-9 with TRBJ2-2, with 8 bases that match TRBD1. Germline lookup yields CDR1 SEHNR and CDR2 FQNEAQ (reference sequence). This CDR3 region has 13 residues. CDR3 sequence: CSRTGGFIGELFF. Here the CDR3 DNA reads TGTTCCAGAACAGGGGGATTCATCGGGGAGCTGTTTTTT.

This clone was seen only a few times. The chain recombines TRBV7-3 with TRBJ2-1, with TRBD2 identical over 10 bases. With 2 bases clipped from V and 6 bases from J, the junction kept 1 base outside the gene matches. This CDR3 region has 14 residues. Germline V gene data show CDR1 as SGHTA and CDR2 as FQGTGA. This CDR3 reads CASSLGLAANEQFF. The CDR3 DNA sequence: TGTGCCAGCAGCTTAGGACTAGCGGCCAATGAGCAGTTCTTC. The full variable domain, rest sourced from reference TRBV7-3 and TRBJ2-1, is GAGVSQTPSNKVTEKGKYVELRCDPISGHTALYWYRQSLGQGPEFLIYFQGTGAADDSGLPNDRFFAVRPEGSVSTLKIQRTERGDSAVYLCASSLGLAANEQFFGPGTRLTVL.

About this clone itself: The same CDR3 also results from other DNA sequences found in this sample. This chain joins TRBV5-1 and TRBJ2-1; no clear D. Deletions cut 1 base from V and 4 bases from J, with 12 bases between. CDR3 length: 15 amino acids. Germline-derived CDR1 and CDR2 are SGHRS and YFSETQ. CDR3 sequence reads: CASSLNSGTYNEQFF. The DNA for the CDR3 is TGCGCCAGCAGCTTGAACTCAGGAACTTACAATGAGCAGTTCTTC.

The sample holds one count of this clone. J is TRBJ1-1 and V is TRBV5-1; maybe TRBD1 (6 bases). V lost 4 bases and J lost 1, with 17 bases in between. Germline values: CDR1 SGHRS, CDR2 YFSETQ. The CDR3 has 16 residues. The CDR3 coding sequence is TGCGCCAGCAGCCAGAACCCACAGGGCAGGAACACTGAAGCTTTCTTT. Amino acid sequence: CASSQNPQGRNTEAFF. Drawing the rest from reference TRBV5-1 and TRBJ1-1, the complete variable domain is KAGVTQTPRYLIKTRGQQVTLSCSPISGHRSVSWYQQTPGQGLQFLFEYFSETQRNKGNFPGRFSGRQFSNSRSEMNVSTLELGDSALYLCASSQNPQGRNTEAFFGQGTRLTVV.

This clone was observed a few times. V usage is TRBV7-9 and J usage is TRBJ1-1, with D unresolved. Germline V lookup: CDR1 SEHNR, CDR2 FQNEAQ (reference sequence). Between the trimmed V and J ends, which lost 0 bases and 0 bases, there was a span of 8 bases. CDR3 length equals 15 residues. The CDR3 protein is CASSLASDMNTEAFF. The CDR3 DNA follows: TGTGCCAGCAGCTTAGCTTCAGACATGAACACTGAAGCTTTCTTT. Full variable domain (outside the CDR3, taken from reference TRBV7-9 and TRBJ1-1): DTGVSQNPRHKITKRGQNVTFRCDPISEHNRLYWYRQTLGQGPEFLTYFQNEAQLEKSRLLSDRFSAERPKGSFSTLEIQRTEQGDSAMYLCASSLASDMNTEAFFGQGTRLTVV.

CDR3 DNA sequence: TGTGCCAGCAGTCCACCCGGGGCAGGGGGCTTGCACACCTTC. This encodes CASSPPGAGGLHTF. The chain uses TRBV6-5 and TRBJ1-2; 8 nucleotides line up with TRBD1. This CDR3 has 14 residues. V trimming: 5 bases; J trimming: 12 bases; junction bases outside the gene matches: 14. CDR1 MNHEY and CDR2 SVGAGI come from the germline V gene.

The rearrangement links TRBV7-3 to TRBJ2-1; TRBD1 matches at 11 bases. Germline loops: CDR1 SGHTA, CDR2 FQGTGA. The CDR3 length is 16 residues. V lost 4 bases and J lost 8; bases outside the gene matches: 10. CDR3 loop: CASSSQPGQGDYEQFF. The CDR3 DNA follows: TGTGCCAGCAGCTCGCAGCCGGGACAGGGGGATTATGAGCAGTTCTTC.

This clone was counted between two and nine times. The V call is TRBV30, the J call TRBJ1-2, with no clear D. The CDR3 contains 14 residues. Germline loops: CDR1 GTSNPN, CDR2 SVGIG (reference sequence). V shed 1 base and J shed 1 base, with 10 bases lying between them. CDR3 DNA sequence: TGTGCCTGGAGTGGGCCTCCCTTTAACTATGGCTACACCTTC. This sequence encodes CAWSGPPFNYGYTF.

The rearrangement links TRBV15 to TRBJ1-4; 7 bases are shared with TRBD1. This CDR3 region has 14 residues. Germline V gene sequence: CDR1 LNHNV, CDR2 YYDKDF (reference sequence). Trimming took 6 bases from V and 5 from J; bases not matched to a gene: 6. In DNA form, the CDR3 reads TGTGCCACCAGGAAGGGACAGACCAATGAAAAACTGTTTTTT. Translating gives CATRKGQTNEKLFF.

This chain links TRBV5-4 with TRBJ2-2; maybe TRBD2 (7 bases). This CDR3 is 17 amino acids long. The V end lost 7 bases, the J end lost 5 bases, and 24 bases lay between the germline ends. The germline V gene has CDR1 SGHNT and CDR2 YYREEE (reference sequence). Here the CDR3 DNA reads TGTGCCAGCGGAACTGTTTTTGGCCGGGGGGCAACCGGGGAGCTGTTTTTT. Translated, it gives CASGTVFGRGATGELFF.

The CDR3 region has the DNA TGTGCCAGCAGCCCCTCAGGTTCTGGAAACACCATATATTTT. The encoded protein is CASSPSGSGNTIYF. This chain joins TRBV14 and TRBJ1-3; D remains ambiguous. V dropped 4 bases and J dropped 1 base, with 8 bases sitting between them. The V gene's germline CDR1 is SGHDN and CDR2 FVKESK. The CDR3 consists of 14 residues.